This is a list of T cell receptor beta chains from one sample in a study of blood T cell repertoires in COVID-19. Method: immunoSEQ multiplex PCR; TCRdb's copy keeps in-frame clones and lacks some. The top ten clones hold approximately 15% of a sample with roughly 200,000 clones, around 85% of them seen once. Sample: peripheral blood. The receptors here all came from a man in his forties or fifties who had recovered from COVID-19. The CDR3 runs from the conserved cysteine through the conserved F or W. The D gene is left open where the match is weak. Not every row has a clone size; where given, it reads once, few, many or a size class.

V gene: TRBV2
clone size: .
D gene: .
J gene: TRBJ2-6
CDR3 DNA: TGTGCCATTACGTTGCAGGAAAACTCTGGGGCCAACGTCCTGACTTTC
CDR3 protein: CAITLQENSGANVLTF

V gene: TRBV2
clone size: .
D gene: .
J gene: TRBJ2-1
CDR3 DNA: TGTGCCAGTGACAGGGGACCGGGAGGTGAGCAGTTCTTC
CDR3 protein: CASDRGPGGEQFF

V gene: TRBV24-1
clone size: .
D gene: TRBD1
J gene: TRBJ1-4
CDR3 DNA: TGTGCCACCAGTAGGGGGCTTGAGGGTGAAAAACTGTTTTTT
CDR3 protein: CATSRGLEGEKLFF

V gene: TRBV28
clone size: .
D gene: .
J gene: TRBJ2-1
CDR3 DNA: TGTGCCAGCAGTAAGCCCGACAGTCGCAATGAGCAGTTCTTC
CDR3 protein: CASSKPDSRNEQFF

V gene: TRBV18
clone size: .
D gene: .
J gene: TRBJ1-4
CDR3 DNA: TGTGCCAGCTCACCACGTGAGACAACTTTGGATGAAAAACTGTTTTTT
CDR3 protein: CASSPRETTLDEKLFF

V gene: TRBV2
clone size: .
D gene: TRBD2
J gene: TRBJ2-5
CDR3 DNA: TGTGCCAGCAGTGGGTTACTAGCGGGAAGAGAGACCCAGTACTTC
CDR3 protein: CASSGLLAGRETQYF

V gene: TRBV7-2
clone size: once
D gene: .
J gene: TRBJ1-6
CDR3 DNA: TGTGCCAGCAGCTTAGGTACAGGGAATTTTGATTCACCCCTCCACTTT
CDR3 protein: CASSLGTGNFDSPLHF

V gene: TRBV29-1
clone size: many
D gene: .
J gene: TRBJ1-2
CDR3 DNA: TGCAGCGTTGGACAGGACCCGAGCTACACCTTC
CDR3 protein: CSVGQDPSYTF

V gene: TRBV3-1/TRBV3-2
clone size: .
D gene: .
J gene: TRBJ2-7
CDR3 DNA: TGTGCCAGCAGCCAAGGGAGACAGTCCTACGAGCAGTACTTC
CDR3 protein: CASSQGRQSYEQYF

V gene: TRBV5-4
clone size: .
D gene: .
J gene: TRBJ2-2
CDR3 DNA: TGTGCCACCGGGGTGGCAATCGGGGAGCTGTTTTTT
CDR3 protein: CATGVAIGELFF

V gene: TRBV7-8
clone size: .
D gene: .
J gene: TRBJ1-3
CDR3 DNA: TGTGCCAGCAGCCCCCGGACACGTTCAGCCGGAAACACCATATATTTT
CDR3 protein: CASSPRTRSAGNTIYF

V gene: TRBV21-1
clone size: .
D gene: .
J gene: TRBJ2-7
CDR3 DNA: TGTGCCAGCAGCAAAGTGGGGAAAACTAGCGGGATAGTACTATACGAGCAGTACTTC
CDR3 protein: CASSKVGKTSGIVLYEQYF

V gene: TRBV13
clone size: .
D gene: .
J gene: TRBJ2-7
CDR3 DNA: TGTGCCAGCAGCCTAGCCCGACAGACCTACGAGCAGTACTTC
CDR3 protein: CASSLARQTYEQYF

V gene: TRBV7-2
clone size: .
D gene: .
J gene: TRBJ1-3
CDR3 DNA: TGTGCCAGCAGCATGGACAGTTCTTCTGTCGACACCATATATTTT
CDR3 protein: CASSMDSSSVDTIYF

V gene: TRBV4-3
clone size: .
D gene: .
J gene: TRBJ2-7
CDR3 DNA: TGCGCCAGCAGCCAAGTACTTCGGTCGGGGGAGCAGTACTTC
CDR3 protein: CASSQVLRSGEQYF

V gene: TRBV6-5
clone size: .
D gene: TRBD1
J gene: TRBJ1-1
CDR3 DNA: TGTGCCAGCTGCGAACCGGGACAGGGGATCACTGAAGCTTTCTTT
CDR3 protein: CASCEPGQGITEAFF

V gene: TRBV11-2
clone size: .
D gene: TRBD1
J gene: TRBJ2-2
CDR3 DNA: TGTGCCAGCTTAGTTCCGGGACAGGTTACCGGGGAGCTGTTTTTT
CDR3 protein: CASLVPGQVTGELFF

V gene: TRBV12-3/TRBV12-4
clone size: .
D gene: .
J gene: TRBJ2-5
CDR3 DNA: TGTGCCAGCAGTTTTGACAGAAAAGAGACCCAGTACTTC
CDR3 protein: CASSFDRKETQYF

V gene: TRBV19
clone size: .
D gene: TRBD1
J gene: TRBJ2-3
CDR3 DNA: TGTGCCAGTAGTGAGGAGACAGGGCTAGACACAGATACGCAGTATTTT
CDR3 protein: CASSEETGLDTDTQYF

V gene: TRBV25-1
clone size: .
D gene: TRBD1
J gene: TRBJ2-2
CDR3 DNA: TGTGCCAGCAGTTCCCCAGGGGGATACACCGGGGAGCTGTTTTTT
CDR3 protein: CASSSPGGYTGELFF

V gene: TRBV4-1
clone size: .
D gene: TRBD1
J gene: TRBJ1-2
CDR3 DNA: TGCGCCAGCAGCCAAGAGACGAGGGGGCGAAGGTATGGCTACACCTTC
CDR3 protein: CASSQETRGRRYGYTF

V gene: TRBV6-1
clone size: .
D gene: .
J gene: TRBJ2-1
CDR3 DNA: TGTGCCAGCAGTGAAAGCGTATTTTCGGACAATGAGCAGTTCTTC
CDR3 protein: CASSESVFSDNEQFF

V gene: TRBV18
clone size: .
D gene: .
J gene: TRBJ1-2
CDR3 DNA: TGTGCCAGCTCACCACCGGCCAGAACTAACTATGGCTACACCTTC
CDR3 protein: CASSPPARTNYGYTF

V gene: TRBV19
clone size: few
D gene: TRBD2
J gene: TRBJ2-7
CDR3 DNA: TGTGCCAGTAGTATATCGGGGGAGGGCCTCTACGAGCAGTACTTC
CDR3 protein: CASSISGEGLYEQYF

V gene: TRBV25-1
clone size: .
D gene: TRBD2
J gene: TRBJ2-1
CDR3 DNA: TGTGCCAGCAGTGATATGACGGGAGGTCCTAGTGGGCAGTTCTTC
CDR3 protein: CASSDMTGGPSGQFF

V gene: TRBV11-2
clone size: .
D gene: .
J gene: TRBJ1-4
CDR3 DNA: TGTGCCAGCAGCTTAGGGGGACCCTCGGGAGTTAATGAAAAACTGTTTTTT
CDR3 protein: CASSLGGPSGVNEKLFF

V gene: TRBV19
clone size: .
D gene: .
J gene: TRBJ2-1
CDR3 DNA: TGTGCCAGTAGTTCGGACAGAGCATACAATGAGCAGTTCTTC
CDR3 protein: CASSSDRAYNEQFF

V gene: TRBV7-9
clone size: .
D gene: TRBD2
J gene: TRBJ2-7
CDR3 DNA: TGTGCCAGCAGCCGCGGGACTAGCGGGTCCTACGAGCAGTACTTC
CDR3 protein: CASSRGTSGSYEQYF

V gene: TRBV21-1
clone size: few
D gene: .
J gene: TRBJ2-3
CDR3 DNA: TGTGCCAGCAGCAAAGACGTGGACAGGTACACAGATACGCAGTATTTT
CDR3 protein: CASSKDVDRYTDTQYF

V gene: TRBV10-3
clone size: .
D gene: TRBD1
J gene: TRBJ1-2
CDR3 DNA: TGTGCCAGTACTAGAGACAGGGACCCGTATGGCTACACCTTC
CDR3 protein: CASTRDRDPYGYTF

V gene: TRBV7-2
clone size: .
D gene: .
J gene: TRBJ1-3
CDR3 DNA: TGTGCCAGCACCTCTCAGAGGACAGCCGGAAACACCATATATTTT
CDR3 protein: CASTSQRTAGNTIYF

V gene: TRBV19
clone size: once
D gene: .
J gene: TRBJ2-7
CDR3 DNA: TGTGCCAGTAGTATGAGGGTGGAGGGCTACGAGCAGTACTTC
CDR3 protein: CASSMRVEGYEQYF

V gene: TRBV30
clone size: .
D gene: TRBD1
J gene: TRBJ1-5
CDR3 DNA: TGTGCCTGGAGTGTTTATGGTCACAGGGGTAATCAGCCCCAGCATTTT
CDR3 protein: CAWSVYGHRGNQPQHF

V gene: TRBV6-5
clone size: .
D gene: .
J gene: TRBJ1-6
CDR3 DNA: TGTGCCAGCACTAAGGACAGCATTGTTCCCCTCCACTTT
CDR3 protein: CASTKDSIVPLHF

V gene: TRBV7-2
clone size: .
D gene: .
J gene: TRBJ2-3
CDR3 DNA: TGTGCCAGCAGCTTAGCATTGGCCACAGATACGCAGTATTTT
CDR3 protein: CASSLALATDTQYF

V gene: TRBV7-2
clone size: .
D gene: TRBD1
J gene: TRBJ1-2
CDR3 DNA: TGTGCCAGCAGCTTACAAAGGGACAGGCCTTATGGCTACACCTTC
CDR3 protein: CASSLQRDRPYGYTF

V gene: TRBV7-8
clone size: .
D gene: .
J gene: TRBJ1-3
CDR3 DNA: TGTGCCAGCAGCTTAGCGCTCACACACTCTGGAAACACCATATATTTT
CDR3 protein: CASSLALTHSGNTIYF

V gene: TRBV5-1
clone size: .
D gene: .
J gene: TRBJ2-7
CDR3 DNA: TGCGCCAGCAGCTTGGCAGGCCAATACTCCTACGAGCAGTACTTC
CDR3 protein: CASSLAGQYSYEQYF

V gene: TRBV9
clone size: .
D gene: .
J gene: TRBJ2-1
CDR3 DNA: TGTGCCAGCAGCGTAGCCGAGGGCGGTGAGCAGTTCTTC
CDR3 protein: CASSVAEGGEQFF

V gene: TRBV12-3/TRBV12-4
clone size: .
D gene: .
J gene: TRBJ2-5
CDR3 DNA: TGTGCCAGCAGTTACTTACAAGAGACCCAGTACTTC
CDR3 protein: CASSYLQETQYF

V gene: TRBV27
clone size: .
D gene: .
J gene: TRBJ1-5
CDR3 DNA: TGTGCCAGCAGTTTATCCCAGGGGAATAGCAATCAGCCCCAGCATTTT
CDR3 protein: CASSLSQGNSNQPQHF

V gene: TRBV9
clone size: many
D gene: .
J gene: TRBJ2-7
CDR3 DNA: TGTGCCAGCAGCCCCCGGGGTGGCTCCTACGAGCAGTACTTC
CDR3 protein: CASSPRGGSYEQYF

V gene: TRBV5-1
clone size: .
D gene: TRBD1
J gene: TRBJ2-7
CDR3 DNA: TGCGCCAGCAGCTCTCGACAGGGGAGCTACGAGCAGTACTTC
CDR3 protein: CASSSRQGSYEQYF

V gene: TRBV6-2/TRBV6-3
clone size: .
D gene: .
J gene: TRBJ2-6
CDR3 DNA: TGTGCCAGCAGATACACAGTCTCGGGGGCCAACGTCCTGACTTTC
CDR3 protein: CASRYTVSGANVLTF

V gene: TRBV12-5
clone size: .
D gene: TRBD1
J gene: TRBJ2-7
CDR3 DNA: TGTGCTAGTGGTTTCTACGCCGGACAGGCCACCAAGTACGAGCAGTACTTC
CDR3 protein: CASGFYAGQATKYEQYF